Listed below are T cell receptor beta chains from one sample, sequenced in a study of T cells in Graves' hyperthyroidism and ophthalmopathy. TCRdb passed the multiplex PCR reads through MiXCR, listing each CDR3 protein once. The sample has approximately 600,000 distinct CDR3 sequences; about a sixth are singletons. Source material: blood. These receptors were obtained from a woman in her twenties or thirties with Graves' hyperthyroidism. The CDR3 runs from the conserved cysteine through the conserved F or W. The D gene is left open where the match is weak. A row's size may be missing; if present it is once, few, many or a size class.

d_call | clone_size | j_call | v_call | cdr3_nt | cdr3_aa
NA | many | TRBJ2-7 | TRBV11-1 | TGTGCCAGCAGCATCCACTACGAGCAGTACTTC | CASSIHYEQYF
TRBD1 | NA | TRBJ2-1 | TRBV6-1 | TGTGCCAGCAGTGAAATCGGGACAGGGATCAATGAGCAGTTCTTC | CASSEIGTGINEQFF
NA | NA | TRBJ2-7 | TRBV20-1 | TGCAGTGCCCCAGCCTCCTACGAGCAGTACTTC | CSAPASYEQYF
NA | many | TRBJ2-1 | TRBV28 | TGTGCCAGCAGTTGGGACCAGGGCAAATACAATGAGCAGTTCTTC | CASSWDQGKYNEQFF
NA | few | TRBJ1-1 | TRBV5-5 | TGTGCCAGCAGCTTGGCCAGACGGACGACGGAGAGGAACACTGAAGCTTTCTTT | CASSLARRTTERNTEAFF
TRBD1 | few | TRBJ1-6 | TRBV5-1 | TGCGCCAGCAGCTTAGGGACAGGGGATTTCGATTCACCCCTCCACTTT | CASSLGTGDFDSPLHF
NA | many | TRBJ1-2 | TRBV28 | TGTGCCAGCAGTTTACGACCAATCGGCTACACCTTC | CASSLRPIGYTF
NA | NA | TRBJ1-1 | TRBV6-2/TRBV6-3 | TGTGCCAGCAGTTACTACTGGGGCACTGAAGCTTTCTTT | CASSYYWGTEAFF
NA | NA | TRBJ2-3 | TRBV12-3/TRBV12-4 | TGTGCCAGCAGTTTAGCAGGGCTGGGCACAGATACGCAGTATTTT | CASSLAGLGTDTQYF
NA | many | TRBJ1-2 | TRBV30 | TGTGCCTGGAGTGTAGGGCGGACGGATGGCTACACCTTC | CAWSVGRTDGYTF
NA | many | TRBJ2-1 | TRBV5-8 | TGTGCCAGCAGCTTACTAGGAAATTTGGGCAATGAGCAGTTCTTC | CASSLLGNLGNEQFF
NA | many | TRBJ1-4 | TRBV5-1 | TGCGCCAGCAGTTCCCAGCCCCAGGGAAATGAAAAACTGTTTTTT | CASSSQPQGNEKLFF
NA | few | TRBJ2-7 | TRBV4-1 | TGCGCCAGCAGTCACCCGGGTCTCGGAGACGAGCAGTACTTC | CASSHPGLGDEQYF
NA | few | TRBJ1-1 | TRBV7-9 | TGTGCCAGCAGCTATAGAGACAACCTCTTAAAAGCTTTCTTT | CASSYRDNLLKAFF
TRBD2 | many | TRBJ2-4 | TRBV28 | TGTGCCAGCAGGGGGGGGGGAAACATTCAGTACTTC | CASRGGGNIQYF
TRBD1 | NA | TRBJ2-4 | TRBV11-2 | TGTGCCAGCAGCTTACCGCGACAGGGGAACATTCAGTACTTC | CASSLPRQGNIQYF
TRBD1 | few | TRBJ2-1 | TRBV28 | TGTGCCAGCAGCTCGCCCAGAATTTCAACCGGGACAGGGGGATACAATGAGCAGTTCTTC | CASSSPRISTGTGGYNEQFF
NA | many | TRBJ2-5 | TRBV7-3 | TGTGCCAGCAGCTCGGGACAACAGAAAGAGACCCAGTACTTC | CASSSGQQKETQYF
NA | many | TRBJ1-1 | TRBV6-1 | TGTGCCAGCAGTTATATTAGGGAGAACACTGAAGCTTTCTTT | CASSYIRENTEAFF
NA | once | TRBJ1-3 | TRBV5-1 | TGCGCCAGCAGCTTGGCCGGGACGCCGGATTTCTCTGGAAACACCATATATTTT | CASSLAGTPDFSGNTIYF
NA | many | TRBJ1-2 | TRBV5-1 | TGCGCCAGCAGCCCCTACGGGAACTATGGCTACACCTTC | CASSPYGNYGYTF
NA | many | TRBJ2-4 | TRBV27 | TGTGCCAGCAGTTCTCTACCCCCGGAGGCCAAAAACATTCAGTACTTC | CASSSLPPEAKNIQYF
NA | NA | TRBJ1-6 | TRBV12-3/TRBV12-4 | TGTGCCAGCAGACCTCAGGGTAGGAGTTCACCCCTCCACTTT | CASRPQGRSSPLHF